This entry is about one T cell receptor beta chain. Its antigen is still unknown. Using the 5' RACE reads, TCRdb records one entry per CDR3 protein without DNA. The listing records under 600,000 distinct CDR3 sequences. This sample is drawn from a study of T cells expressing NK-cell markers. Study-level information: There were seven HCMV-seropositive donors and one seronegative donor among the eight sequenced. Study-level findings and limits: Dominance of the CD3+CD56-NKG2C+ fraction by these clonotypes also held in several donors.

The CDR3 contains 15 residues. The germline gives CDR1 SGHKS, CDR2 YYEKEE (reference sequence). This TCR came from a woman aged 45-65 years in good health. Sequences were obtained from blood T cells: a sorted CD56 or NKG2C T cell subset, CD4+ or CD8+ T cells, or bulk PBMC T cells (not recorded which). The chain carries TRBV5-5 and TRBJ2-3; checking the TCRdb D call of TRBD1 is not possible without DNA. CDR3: CASSFPRQAADTQYF.